The 17 T cell receptor beta chains in this list originate from one sample, sequenced in a study of cytomegalovirus exposure and HLA in healthy donors. The PCR contained 60 Vbeta and 13 Jbeta primers. TCRdb keeps only in-frame clones here, not all; method: immunoSEQ multiplex PCR. The sample gives under 200,000 clones, more than 75% of which show up once; 1.5% is in the top ten. The sequencing sample was made of PBMCs. The receptors were gathered from a girl between 10 and 17 years old in good health and CMV-seropositive.

The V call is TRBV9, the J call TRBJ2-1; D is unclear. V gave up 0 bases and J gave up 6 bases, with 7 bases separating them. This CDR3 is 13 amino acids long. In germline, CDR1 is SGDLS, CDR2 YYNGEE. The CDR3 DNA sequence: TGTGCCAGCAGCGTAGGTCCAGGCAATGAGCAGTTCTTC. Residues: CASSVGPGNEQFF.

The chain has TRBV28 and TRBJ2-2; 7 bases are a match to TRBD1. V shed 3 bases, J shed 5 bases, and the junction held 24 bases outside the gene matches. The CDR3 loop spans 21 amino acids. The V gene's germline CDR1 is MDHEN and CDR2 SYDVKM. This CDR3 is CASSFKLGLSRDRSTTGELFF. CDR3 sequence (DNA): TGTGCCAGCAGTTTTAAGCTGGGTCTCTCTCGGGACAGAAGTACGACCGGGGAGCTGTTTTTT.

V usage is TRBV5-1 and J usage is TRBJ2-5; 8 bases are a match to TRBD2. There are 15 residues in the CDR3. Per germline, CDR1 SGHRS and CDR2 YFSETQ. J gave up 1 base and V 6 bases, and 8 bases lay outside the gene matches. CDR3 sequence (DNA): TGCGCCAGCACTCTATCGGGGGGGACCCAAGAGACCCAGTACTTC. It specifies CASTLSGGTQETQYF.

This clone was recorded only once. V is TRBV7-9 and J is TRBJ2-1; 13 positions match TRBD2. The ends lost 5 bases at V and 0 bases at J; junction bases unmatched: 4. Germline-derived CDR1 and CDR2 are SEHNR and FQNEAQ (reference sequence). This CDR3 is built from 17 residues. The CDR3 region has the DNA TGTGCCAGCAGCCCTCGGACTAGCGGGAGCTCCTACAATGAGCAGTTCTTC. Protein product: CASSPRTSGSSYNEQFF.

The chain employs TRBV30 and TRBJ2-7; 8 bases are a match to TRBD2. Germline V gene lookup returns CDR1 GTSNPN and CDR2 SVGIG (reference sequence). The J segment lost 5 bases and the V segment lost 2 bases, leaving 5 bases of the junction unmatched. This CDR3 has 13 residues. CDR3 nucleotide sequence: TGTGCCTGGAGTTCGGGAGCGGGAGACGAGCAGTACTTC. Protein product: CAWSSGAGDEQYF.

The genes are TRBV6-1 and TRBJ1-2; 9 bases match TRBD1. CDR1 is MNHNS and CDR2 is SASEGT in the germline V gene. The V gene end was trimmed by 4 bases and the J gene end by 0 bases; junction bases not matched to a gene: 3. There are 15 residues in the CDR3. The CDR3 DNA is TGTGCCAGCAGTGCACGACAGGGGGCTAACTATGGCTACACCTTC. Encoded protein: CASSARQGANYGYTF.

The CDR3 loop reads CASSQGQGSYNEQFF. The CDR3 DNA is TGCGCCAGCAGCCAGGGACAGGGCTCCTACAATGAGCAGTTCTTC. This chain joins TRBV5-1 and TRBJ2-1; 9 bases match TRBD1. This CDR3 is built from 15 residues. CDR1 is SGHRS, CDR2 YFSETQ, per germline. Trimming at V came to 4 bases and at J to 0 bases, leaving 2 bases not matched to a gene.

The gene calls are TRBV7-2 and TRBJ1-1; 7 nucleotides line up with TRBD1. The CDR3 extends over 15 amino acids. CDR1 SGHTA and CDR2 FQGNSA come from the germline V gene. The junction had 2 bases not matched to a gene; V was cut back by 1 base and J by 0 bases. The DNA of the CDR3 is TGTGCCAGCAGCTTAGAGCAGGGGGTGAACACTGAAGCTTTCTTT. Its protein is CASSLEQGVNTEAFF. Complete variable domain (other parts from reference TRBV7-2 and TRBJ1-1): GAGVSQSPSNKVTEKGKDVELRCDPISGHTALYWYRQSLGQGLEFLIYFQGNSAPDKSGLPSDRFSAERTGGSVSTLTIQRTQQEDSAVYLCASSLEQGVNTEAFFGQGTRLTVV.

This clone showed up just once. This sequence joins TRBV27 and TRBJ2-7; 8 bases agree with TRBD1. The CDR3 extends over 15 amino acids. Trimming at V came to 2 bases and at J to 4 bases, leaving 7 bases not matched to a gene. CDR1 and CDR2 (germline): MNHEY, SMNVEV (reference sequence). In DNA, the CDR3 is TGTGCCAGCAGTTTACACACGGACAGGGTTTACGAGCAGTACTTC. Translated: CASSLHTDRVYEQYF.

In this sample, this clone turned up once. The chain recombines TRBV5-6 with TRBJ2-3; 7 bases agree with TRBD2. There are 14 residues in the CDR3. The trim removed 6 bases at V and 4 bases at J, leaving 8 bases unmatched. Per the germline V gene, CDR1 is SGHDT and CDR2 is YYEEEE. The CDR3, as DNA: TGTGCCAGCAACAAATGGGGGGGTCCAGATACGCAGTATTTT. It yields the protein CASNKWGGPDTQYF.

CDR3 in amino acids: CASSLRLAGTDTQYF. Here the CDR3 DNA reads TGTGCCAGCAGCTTAAGACTAGCGGGCACAGATACGCAGTATTTT. This rearrangement joins TRBV7-3 to TRBJ2-3, with 9 bases that match TRBD2. The CDR3 is made up of 15 amino acids. V trimming: 1 base; J trimming: 1 base; junction bases outside the gene matches: 0. Germline V gene sequence: CDR1 SGHTA, CDR2 FQGTGA.

This chain connects TRBV27 to TRBJ1-2; 9 nucleotides match TRBD1. The trim removed 8 bases at V and 8 bases at J, leaving 6 bases unmatched. Germline CDR1 is MNHEY and CDR2 is SMNVEV (reference sequence). CDR3 size: 12 residues. The CDR3: CASQGQGLGYTF. The CDR3 DNA reads TGTGCCAGCCAGGGACAGGGATTAGGCTACACCTTC.

This chain links TRBV5-6 with TRBJ2-7; the match to TRBD2 covers 13 bases. This CDR3 is built from 17 residues. With V trimmed by 2 bases and J by 4 bases, 9 bases remained unmatched. CDR1 is SGHDT and CDR2 is YYEEEE in the germline V gene. In DNA form, the CDR3 reads TGTGCCAGCAGCTTCAGGACTAGCGGGAGTTTCGGGTACGAGCAGTACTTC. This gives the protein CASSFRTSGSFGYEQYF.

Regarding this clone: Within the sample, other DNA sequences also encode this same CDR3. The chain carries TRBV9 and TRBJ1-2; perhaps TRBD1 as D (6 bases). The germline V gene has CDR1 SGDLS and CDR2 YYNGEE. The CDR3 extends over 14 amino acids. Trimming left V 4 bases short and J 3 bases short, with 13 bases between. CDR3 sequence reads: CASSPSTGDYGYTF. CDR3 nucleotides: TGTGCCAGCAGCCCTTCGACAGGTGACTATGGCTACACCTTC.

The chain uses TRBV5-6 and TRBJ1-1; no firm D call. Trimming shortened V by 5 bases and J by 0 bases, and 8 bases separated the two germline ends. The V gene's germline CDR1 is SGHDT and CDR2 YYEEEE. The CDR3 sequence is 13 residues long. The CDR3 reads CASSGPLNTEAFF. CDR3 DNA sequence: TGTGCCAGCAGTGGGCCTTTGAACACTGAAGCTTTCTTT.

This rearrangement joins TRBV2 to TRBJ2-3; possibly TRBD2 for D (7 bases). The CDR3 has 17 residues. Trimming stripped 7 bases from V and 0 bases from J, with 20 bases between. The germline CDR1 and CDR2 sequences are SNHLY and FYNNEI. In DNA, the CDR3 is TGTGCCAGCACCGCGGGGGCAGCAAAATCTAGCACAGATACGCAGTATTTT. It is translated as CASTAGAAKSSTDTQYF.

This chain connects TRBV27 to TRBJ2-7, with TRBD1 as a possible D gene (6 bases). This CDR3 region has 15 residues. Trimming took 3 bases from V and 5 from J, leaving 17 bases between them. CDR1 and CDR2 from the germline V gene are MNHEY and SMNVEV (reference sequence). The CDR3 sequence is CASSLGTRGDNEQYF. The CDR3 DNA is TGTGCCAGCAGTTTGGGGACAAGGGGCGACAACGAGCAGTACTTC.